Sequencing of this TCR beta chain was carried out in a study of human T cells and chemical hapten exposure. Study details: The study lasted 20 to 25 weeks, and patients were dosed weekly with diphenylcyclopropenone on the scalp throughout. Once 0.01% DPC had been applied to the upper back by patch test, readings were taken at 6 days.

Findings and caveats of the study: Clustering by CDR3 similarity yielded significantly more large clusters from expanded TCRs than controls.

This clonotype was seen many times. The antigen is unknown. TCRdb reanalysed the RACE reads using MiXCR and keeps one entry per CDR3 protein. This table has roughly 36,000 distinct CDR3 sequences, 10% appearing once. Time point defined: pre-sensitization, week 0. Treatment: therapeutic diphenylcyclopropenone sensitization with weekly scalp DPC. The template was total RNA from unfractionated whole blood. Sample: whole blood, taken in connection with sensitization to the hapten diphenylcyclopropenone (DPC). The clonotype comes from a man aged 50-60 years with alopecia areata. Some clones in this sample may be carry-over from other donors' samples.

CDR3 region: CAWSDDSYNEQFF. In DNA, the CDR3 is TGTGCCTGGAGTGACGACAGCTACAATGAGCAGTTCTTC. V is TRBV30 and J is TRBJ2-1; D possibly corresponds to TRBD1 (5 bases). Germline assignment: CDR1 GTSNPN and CDR2 SVGIG (reference sequence). The length of the CDR3 is 13 residues. The ends were cut back, 1 base at V and 3 bases at J, with 7 bases in the middle.